These 8 T cell receptor beta chains came from one sample sequenced in a study of response to subunit inactivated influenza vaccine. From the RT-PCR reads, TCRdb called clonotypes with MiXCR, one entry per CDR3 protein. The sample holds about 300,000 distinct CDR3 sequences, 20% to 25% seen once. Sequences were derived from PBMCs from blood, sampled approximately 20 months after vaccination. The receptor source for this set is a man between 50 and 69 years old who received an inactivated influenza vaccine.

The V and J genes are TRBV18 and TRBJ2-6; D is ambiguous. Germline CDR1 KGHSH, CDR2 LQKENI. V was clipped by 0 bases and J by 0 bases, with 12 bases between them. There are 18 residues in the CDR3. The CDR3 is CASSPPFERLSGANVLTF. The CDR3 nucleotides are TGTGCCAGCTCACCACCCTTCGAACGCCTCTCTGGGGCCAACGTCCTGACTTTC.

This clonotype turned up a few times. This rearrangement joins TRBV30 to TRBJ1-2, with D possibly matching TRBD1 (6 bases). Germline CDR1 reads GTSNPN; CDR2 reads SVGIG (reference sequence). Trimming took off 4 bases at V and 2 bases at J, with 17 bases between the two ends. The CDR3 spans 15 residues. CDR3 sequence: CAWIGPLQGNYGYTF. CDR3 bases: TGTGCCTGGATCGGTCCCCTACAGGGAAACTATGGCTACACCTTC.

This clonotype has at least ten counts. The rearrangement joins TRBV20-1 to TRBJ2-1, with D tentatively TRBD1 or TRBD2 (5 bases each). In germline, CDR1 is DFQATT, CDR2 SNEGSKA (reference sequence). The CDR3 totals 16 residues. V gave up 0 bases and J gave up 8 bases, with 20 bases separating them. The CDR3 spells CSARDLRGSPSDEQFF. As DNA, the CDR3 is TGCAGTGCTAGAGATCTCCGGGGCTCACCTTCGGATGAGCAGTTCTTC.

The chain couples TRBV12-3 or TRBV12-4 to TRBJ1-1; no clear D. The CDR3 is 11 amino acids. V dropped 7 bases and J dropped 8 bases, with 11 bases sitting between them. CDR3 protein: CASIQLGEAFF. For the CDR3, the DNA is TGTGCCAGCATCCAGTTAGGGGAAGCTTTCTTT.

The chain combines TRBV27 with TRBJ1-2; 9 positions agree with TRBD1. The CDR3 is made up of 16 amino acids. The ends lost 7 bases at V and 2 bases at J; junction bases unmatched: 11. Germline V gene sequence: CDR1 MNHEY, CDR2 SMNVEV (reference sequence). The CDR3 is CASIATPGTGNYGYTF. The CDR3 DNA reads as TGTGCCAGCATTGCCACCCCCGGGACAGGGAACTATGGCTACACCTTC.

This clonotype was found a few times. V is TRBV2 and J is TRBJ1-4, with D maybe TRBD1 (5 bases). This CDR3 has 16 residues. The germline V gene has CDR1 SNHLY and CDR2 FYNNEI. V was trimmed by 6 bases and J by 7 bases, leaving 21 bases between them. CDR3 amino acids: CASSDGGIRRGEKLFF. The CDR3 DNA reads as TGTGCCAGCAGCGACGGGGGGATTCGGCGGGGTGAAAAACTGTTTTTT.

The genes are TRBV11-2 and TRBJ2-7; 8 positions agree with TRBD1. The germline CDR1 and CDR2 sequences are SGHAT and FQNNGV. The CDR3 spans 14 residues. The J segment lost 3 bases and the V segment lost 3 bases, leaving 4 bases of the junction unmatched. The CDR3 reads CASSFGGQGYEQYF. In DNA form, the CDR3 reads TGTGCCAGCAGCTTTGGTGGACAGGGCTACGAGCAGTACTTC. Supplemented by reference TRBV11-2 and TRBJ2-7, the full variable domain reads EAGVAQSPRYKIIEKRQSVAFWCNPISGHATLYWYQQILGQGPKLLIQFQNNGVVDDSQLPKDRFSAERLKGVDSTLKIQPAKLEDSAVYLCASSFGGQGYEQYFGPGTRLTVT.

The chain joins TRBV7-2 to TRBJ2-1; D possibly corresponds to TRBD2 (5 bases). Trimming shortened V by 4 bases and J by 3 bases, and 7 bases separated the two germline ends. Germline V gene sequence: CDR1 SGHTA, CDR2 FQGNSA. This CDR3 contains 13 residues. CDR3 sequence reads: CASSSGYYNEQFF. The CDR3 bases are TGTGCCAGCAGCTCGGGGTACTACAATGAGCAGTTCTTC.